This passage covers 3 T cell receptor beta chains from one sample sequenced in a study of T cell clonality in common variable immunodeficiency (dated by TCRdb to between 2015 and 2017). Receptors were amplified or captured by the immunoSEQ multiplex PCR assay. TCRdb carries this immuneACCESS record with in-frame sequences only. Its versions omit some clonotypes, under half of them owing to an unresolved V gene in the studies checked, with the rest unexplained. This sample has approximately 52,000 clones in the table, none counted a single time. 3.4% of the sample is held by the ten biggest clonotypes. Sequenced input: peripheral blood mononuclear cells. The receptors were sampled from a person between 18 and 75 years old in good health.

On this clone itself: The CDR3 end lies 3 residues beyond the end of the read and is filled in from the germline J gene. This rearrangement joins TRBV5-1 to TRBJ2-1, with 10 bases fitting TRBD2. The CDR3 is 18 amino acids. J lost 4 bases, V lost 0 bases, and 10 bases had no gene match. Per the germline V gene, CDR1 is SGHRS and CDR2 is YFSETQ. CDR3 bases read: TGCGCCAGCAGCTTGGCCCAAACCTCTAGCGGGAGTTACAATGAG. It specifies CASSLAQTSSGSYNE. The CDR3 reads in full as CASSLAQTSSGSYNEQFF.

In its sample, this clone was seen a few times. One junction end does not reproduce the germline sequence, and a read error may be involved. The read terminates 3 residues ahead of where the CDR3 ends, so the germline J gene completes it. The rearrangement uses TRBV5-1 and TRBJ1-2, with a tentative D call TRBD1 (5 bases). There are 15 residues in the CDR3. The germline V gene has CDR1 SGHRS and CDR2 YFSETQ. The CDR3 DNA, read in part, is TGCGCCGGCAGCTTGGCTCCAGGGTCGAACTATGGC. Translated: CAGSLAPGSNYG. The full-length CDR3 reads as CAGSLAPGSNYGYTF.

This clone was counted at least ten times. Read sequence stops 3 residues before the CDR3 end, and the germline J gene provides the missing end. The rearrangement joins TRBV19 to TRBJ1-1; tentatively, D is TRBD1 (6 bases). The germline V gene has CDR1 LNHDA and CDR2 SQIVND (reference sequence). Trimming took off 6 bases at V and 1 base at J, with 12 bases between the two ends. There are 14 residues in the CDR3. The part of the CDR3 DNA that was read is TGTGCCAGTAGGGAGCGGACAGCGAACACTGAA. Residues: CASRERTANTE. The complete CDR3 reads CASRERTANTEAFF.